Following are 10 T cell receptor beta chains from one sample sequenced in a study of ipilimumab plus nivolumab after autologous stem cell transplantation. Only in-frame clones appear in the TCRdb table, and some are missing; sequencing was by immunoSEQ multiplex PCR. The table records fewer than 25,000 clones, roughly 74% of them present only once. The source was PBMCs, collected in a trial of ipilimumab plus nivolumab as post-transplant consolidation. Every receptor here comes from a male donor with diffuse large B-cell lymphoma.

The chain recombines TRBV28 with TRBJ2-3, with 9 nucleotides matching TRBD2. The CDR3 totals 14 residues. Per the germline V gene, CDR1 is MDHEN and CDR2 is SYDVKM. V trimming: 8 bases; J trimming: 0 bases; junction bases outside the gene matches: 3. CDR3 DNA sequence: TGTGCCAGCGGAAGCGGGGGGAGCACAGATACGCAGTATTTT. Its translation: CASGSGGSTDTQYF. Using reference TRBV28 and TRBJ2-3 for the parts outside the CDR3, the full variable domain is DVKVTQSSRYLVKRTGEKVFLECVQDMDHENMFWYRQDPGLGLRLIYFSYDVKMKEKGDIPEGYSVSREKKERFSLILESASTNQTSMYLCASGSGGSTDTQYFGPGTRLTVL.

The chain recombines TRBV11-2 with TRBJ1-1; D not certain. CDR3 length equals 14 residues. The V end lost 1 base, the J end lost 10 bases, and 16 bases lay between the germline ends. Germline V gives CDR1 SGHAT, CDR2 FQNNGV. The CDR3 here is CASSLGGRVPGAFF. Written as DNA, the CDR3 is TGTGCCAGCAGCTTAGGGGGTCGGGTCCCCGGAGCTTTCTTT. Full variable domain (rest looked up from reference TRBV11-2 and TRBJ1-1): EAGVAQSPRYKIIEKRQSVAFWCNPISGHATLYWYQQILGQGPKLLIQFQNNGVVDDSQLPKDRFSAERLKGVDSTLKIQPAKLEDSAVYLCASSLGGRVPGAFFGQGTRLTVV.

This CDR3 reads CASSSLAGAGTDTQYF. The CDR3 coding sequence is TGTGCCAGTAGTTCCCTAGCGGGAGCGGGCACAGATACGCAGTATTTT. V gene TRBV19 combines with J gene TRBJ2-3, with TRBD2 matching over 10 bases. Germline assignment: CDR1 LNHDA and CDR2 SQIVND (reference sequence). The ends lost 5 bases at V and 1 base at J; junction bases unmatched: 6. This CDR3 region has 16 residues.

The chain recombines TRBV5-4 with TRBJ1-5; 7 bases are shared with TRBD1. The CDR3 has 19 residues. Germline V gene lookup returns CDR1 SGHNT and CDR2 YYREEE (reference sequence). V was pared by 3 bases and J by 1 base, with 16 bases of the junction left unmatched. The CDR3, as DNA: TGTGCCAGCAGCTCGGTCCCGGGACAGTATGGTATCAGCAATCAGCCCCAGCATTTT. Amino acid sequence: CASSSVPGQYGISNQPQHF.

The chain has TRBV29-1 and TRBJ2-6; a possible D gene is TRBD2 (6 bases). This CDR3 spans 15 amino acids. CDR1 and CDR2 from the germline V gene are SQVTM and ANQGSEA. V shed 7 bases and J shed 0 bases, with 13 bases lying between them. The CDR3 region has the DNA TGCAGCGCTGCCGGGGGTCCCTCTGGGGCCAACGTCCTGACTTTC. It encodes CSAAGGPSGANVLTF.

The genes are TRBV6-5 and TRBJ2-3; D possibly corresponds to TRBD1 (5 bases). Trimming removed 2 bases from V and 3 bases from J, with 9 bases in between. Germline values: CDR1 MNHEY, CDR2 SVGAGI. The CDR3 covers 14 residues. CDR3 protein: CASSYQKGTDTQYF. In nucleotides, the CDR3 is TGTGCCAGCAGTTACCAAAAGGGGACAGATACGCAGTATTTT.

The rearrangement links TRBV5-1 to TRBJ2-5, with 10 bases identical to TRBD2. The length of the CDR3 is 17 residues. Germline V CDR1 and CDR2: SGHRS, YFSETQ. V shed 1 base and J 2 bases; nucleotides not matched to a gene: 8. CDR3 in amino acids: CASSLSASGSGQETQYF. The CDR3 DNA reads TGCGCCAGCAGCTTGTCGGCTAGCGGGAGTGGGCAAGAGACCCAGTACTTC.

The chain links TRBV2 to TRBJ1-1, with D uncertain. The CDR3 has 13 residues. Germline V gives CDR1 SNHLY, CDR2 FYNNEI. V shed 5 bases and J shed 4 bases, with 11 bases lying between them. This CDR3 reads CASSPIALTEAFF. In nucleotides, the CDR3 is TGTGCCAGCAGTCCAATTGCCCTCACTGAAGCTTTCTTT. Full variable domain (outside the CDR3, taken from reference TRBV2 and TRBJ1-1): EPEVTQTPSHQVTQMGQEVILRCVPISNHLYFYWYRQILGQKVEFLVSFYNNEISEKSEIFDDQFSVERPDGSNFTLKIRSTKLEDSAMYFCASSPIALTEAFFGQGTRLTVV.

The rearrangement joins TRBV2 to TRBJ2-1; TRBD1 matches at 7 bases. The CDR3 covers 12 residues. Per germline, CDR1 SNHLY and CDR2 FYNNEI. V gave up 6 bases and J gave up 12 bases; unmatched junction bases: 8. The CDR3 loop is CASSEQGTWQFF. The DNA of the CDR3 is TGTGCCAGCAGCGAACAGGGGACCTGGCAGTTCTTC.

The chain uses TRBV19 and TRBJ2-7; possibly TRBD1 for D (5 bases). Looked up from germline, CDR1 is LNHDA and CDR2 is SQIVND (reference sequence). Trimming removed 4 bases at V and 4 bases at J, with 17 bases between. The CDR3 runs 15 residues. The chain's CDR3 is CASSRRGQGGYEQYF. Written as DNA, the CDR3 is TGTGCCAGTAGTAGACGAGGTCAGGGTGGATACGAGCAGTACTTC.